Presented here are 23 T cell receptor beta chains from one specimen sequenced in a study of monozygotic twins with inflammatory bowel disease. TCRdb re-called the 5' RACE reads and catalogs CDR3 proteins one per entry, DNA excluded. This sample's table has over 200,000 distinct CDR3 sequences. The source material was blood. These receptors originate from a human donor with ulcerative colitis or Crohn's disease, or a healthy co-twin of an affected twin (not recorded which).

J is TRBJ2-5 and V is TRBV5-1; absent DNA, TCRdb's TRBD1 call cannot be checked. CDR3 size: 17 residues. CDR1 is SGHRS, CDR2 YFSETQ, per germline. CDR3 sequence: CASSLGGPQRDRSTQYF.

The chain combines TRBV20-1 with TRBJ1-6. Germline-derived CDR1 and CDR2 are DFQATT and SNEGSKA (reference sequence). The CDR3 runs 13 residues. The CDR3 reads CSASWGRGSPLHF.

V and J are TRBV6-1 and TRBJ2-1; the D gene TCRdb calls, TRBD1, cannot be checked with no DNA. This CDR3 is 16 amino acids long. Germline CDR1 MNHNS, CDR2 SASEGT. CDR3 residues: CASSGDRAYEVDEQFF.

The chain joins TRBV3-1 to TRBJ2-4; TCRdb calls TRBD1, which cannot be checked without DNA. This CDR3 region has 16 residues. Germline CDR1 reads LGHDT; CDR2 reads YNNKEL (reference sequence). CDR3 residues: CASSQDSGAGGNIQYF.

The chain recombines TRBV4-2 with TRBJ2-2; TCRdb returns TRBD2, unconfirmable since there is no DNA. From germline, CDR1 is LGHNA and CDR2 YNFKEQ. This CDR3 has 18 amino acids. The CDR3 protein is CASSQENLAGGYTGELFF.

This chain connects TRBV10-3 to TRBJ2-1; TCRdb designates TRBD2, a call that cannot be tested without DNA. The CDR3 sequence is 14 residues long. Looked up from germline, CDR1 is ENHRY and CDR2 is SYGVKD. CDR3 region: CAISAGTASNEQFF.

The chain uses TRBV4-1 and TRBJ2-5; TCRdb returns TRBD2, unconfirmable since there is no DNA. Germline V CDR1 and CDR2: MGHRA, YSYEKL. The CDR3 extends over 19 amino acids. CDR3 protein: CASSQGVPSGGALRETHYF.

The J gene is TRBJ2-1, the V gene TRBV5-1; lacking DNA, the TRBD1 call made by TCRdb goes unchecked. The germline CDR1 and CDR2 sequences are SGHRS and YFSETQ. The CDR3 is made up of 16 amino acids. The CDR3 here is CASSLARGMAYNEQFF. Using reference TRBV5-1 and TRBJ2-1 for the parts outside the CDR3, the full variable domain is KAGVTQTPRYLIKTRGQQVTLSCSPISGHRSVSWYQQTPGQGLQFLFEYFSETQRNKGNFPGRFSGRQFSNSRSEMNVSTLELGDSALYLCASSLARGMAYNEQFFGPGTRLTVL.

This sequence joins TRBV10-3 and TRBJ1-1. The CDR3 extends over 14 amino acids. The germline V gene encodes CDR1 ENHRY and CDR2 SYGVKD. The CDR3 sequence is CAISADGMNTEAFF.

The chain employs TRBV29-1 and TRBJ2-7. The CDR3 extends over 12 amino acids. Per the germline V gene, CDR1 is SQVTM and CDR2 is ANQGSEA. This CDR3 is CSVGLNSYEQYF.

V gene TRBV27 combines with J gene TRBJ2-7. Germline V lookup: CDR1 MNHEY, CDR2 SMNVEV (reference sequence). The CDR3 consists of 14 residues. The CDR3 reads CASGFQPMKGVQYF.

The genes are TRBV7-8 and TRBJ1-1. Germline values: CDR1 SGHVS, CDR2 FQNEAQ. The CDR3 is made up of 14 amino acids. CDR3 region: CASSLRGFGTEAFF.

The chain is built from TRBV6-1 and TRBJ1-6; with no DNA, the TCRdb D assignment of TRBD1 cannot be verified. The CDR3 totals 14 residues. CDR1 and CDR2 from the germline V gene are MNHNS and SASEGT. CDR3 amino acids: CASRRTEDNSPLHF.

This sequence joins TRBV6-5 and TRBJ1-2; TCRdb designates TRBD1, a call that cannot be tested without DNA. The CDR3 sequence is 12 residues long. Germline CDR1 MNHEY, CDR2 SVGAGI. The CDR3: CASKGTGDGYTF.

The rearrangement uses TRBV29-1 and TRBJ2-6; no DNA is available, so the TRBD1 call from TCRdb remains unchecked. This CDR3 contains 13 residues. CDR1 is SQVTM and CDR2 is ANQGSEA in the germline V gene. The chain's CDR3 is CGTAPEGANVLTF.

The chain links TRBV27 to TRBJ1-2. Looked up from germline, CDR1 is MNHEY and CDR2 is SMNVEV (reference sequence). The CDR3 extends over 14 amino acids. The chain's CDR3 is CASSPTTLGHGYTF.

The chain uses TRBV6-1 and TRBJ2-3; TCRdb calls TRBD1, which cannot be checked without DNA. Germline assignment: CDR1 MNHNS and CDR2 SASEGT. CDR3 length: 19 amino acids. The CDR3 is CASGPIRTSGPRGADTQYF.

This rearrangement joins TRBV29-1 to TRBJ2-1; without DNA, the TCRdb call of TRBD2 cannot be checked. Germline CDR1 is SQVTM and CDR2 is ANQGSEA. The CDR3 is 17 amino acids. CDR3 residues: CSVMTSGGQRLYNEQFF.

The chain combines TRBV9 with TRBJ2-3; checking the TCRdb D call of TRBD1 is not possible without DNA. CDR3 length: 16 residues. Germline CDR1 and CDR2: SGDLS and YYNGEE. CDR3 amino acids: CASSVAQGTGLDTQYF.

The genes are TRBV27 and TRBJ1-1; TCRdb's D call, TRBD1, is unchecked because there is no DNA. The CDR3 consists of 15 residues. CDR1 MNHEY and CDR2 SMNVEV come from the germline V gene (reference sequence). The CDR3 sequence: CASSLMWDRGHLVFF.

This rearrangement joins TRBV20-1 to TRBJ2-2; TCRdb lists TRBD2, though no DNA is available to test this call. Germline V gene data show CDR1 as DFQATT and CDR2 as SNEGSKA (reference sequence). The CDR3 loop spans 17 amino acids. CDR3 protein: CSARDLTSGANTGELFF.

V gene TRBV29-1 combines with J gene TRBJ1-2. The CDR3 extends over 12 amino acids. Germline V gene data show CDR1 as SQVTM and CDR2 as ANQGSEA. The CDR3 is CSVEVDWISYTF.

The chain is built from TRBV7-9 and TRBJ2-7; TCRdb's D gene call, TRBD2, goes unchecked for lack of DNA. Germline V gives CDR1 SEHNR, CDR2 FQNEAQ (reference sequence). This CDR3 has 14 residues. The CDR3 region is CASRVPGLAPEQYF.